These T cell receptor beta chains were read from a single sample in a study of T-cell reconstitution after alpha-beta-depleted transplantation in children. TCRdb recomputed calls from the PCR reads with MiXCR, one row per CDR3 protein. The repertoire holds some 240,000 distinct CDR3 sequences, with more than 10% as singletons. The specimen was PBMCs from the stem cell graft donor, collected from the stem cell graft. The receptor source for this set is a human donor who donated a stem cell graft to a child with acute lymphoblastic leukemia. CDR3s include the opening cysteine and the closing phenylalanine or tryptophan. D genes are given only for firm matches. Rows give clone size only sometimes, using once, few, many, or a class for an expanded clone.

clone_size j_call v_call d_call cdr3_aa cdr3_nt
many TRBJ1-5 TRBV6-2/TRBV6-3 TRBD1 CASTTGTGVQPQHF TGTGCCAGCACCACCGGGACAGGTGTTCAGCCCCAGCATTTT
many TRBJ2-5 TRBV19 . CASSLTGKQETQYF TGTGCCAGTAGCCTCACAGGGAAACAAGAGACCCAGTACTTC
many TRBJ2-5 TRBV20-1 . CSARVPGVRETQYF TGCAGTGCTAGAGTTCCGGGAGTCAGGGAGACCCAGTACTTC
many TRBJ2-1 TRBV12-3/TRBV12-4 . CASSRTVNNEQFF TGTGCCAGCAGCAGGACAGTGAACAATGAGCAGTTCTTC
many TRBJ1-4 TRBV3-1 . CASSLDREKLFF TGTGCCAGCAGCCTCGACAGGGAAAAACTGTTTTTT
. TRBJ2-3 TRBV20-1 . CSAIGGHLLEDTQYF TGCAGTGCTATAGGGGGACACTTATTGGAAGATACGCAGTATTTT
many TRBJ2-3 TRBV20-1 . CRAWSTDTQYF TGCAGGGCTTGGAGCACAGATACGCAGTATTTT
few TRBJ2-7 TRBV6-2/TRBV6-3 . CASSFSLVNYEQYF TGTGCCAGCAGTTTTTCCCTCGTGAACTACGAGCAGTACTTC
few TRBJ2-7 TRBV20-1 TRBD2 CSAGRQREQHSFHEQYF TGCAGTGCTGGACGACAGCGGGAACAACACTCGTTCCACGAGCAGTACTTC
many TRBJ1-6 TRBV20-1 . CSARGLGNSPLHF TGCAGTGCTAGAGGTCTGGGGAATTCACCCCTCCACTTT
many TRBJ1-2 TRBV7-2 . CASSLSAGANYGYTF TGTGCCAGCAGCTTATCCGCGGGGGCCAACTATGGCTACACCTTC
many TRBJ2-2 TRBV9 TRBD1 CASSGTGGRGTGELFF TGTGCCAGCAGCGGGACAGGGGGCCGGGGCACCGGGGAGCTGTTTTTT
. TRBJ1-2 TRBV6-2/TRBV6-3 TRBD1 CASSYSRRTGSYGYTF TGTGCCAGCAGTTACTCGAGAAGGACAGGGAGCTATGGCTACACCTTC
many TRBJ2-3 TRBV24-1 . CATSDPTTGIVETDTQYF TGTGCCACCAGTGATCCCACGACAGGAATTGTAGAGACAGATACGCAGTATTTT
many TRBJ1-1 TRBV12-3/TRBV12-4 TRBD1 CASSGRGLQAPFF TGTGCCAGCAGTGGCAGGGGGCTTCAGGCTCCTTTCTTT
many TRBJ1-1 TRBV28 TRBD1 CASSLRGTVLNTEAFF TGTGCCAGCAGTTTAAGAGGGACAGTCTTGAACACTGAAGCTTTCTTT
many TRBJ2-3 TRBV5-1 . CASNSVGFSTDTQYF TGCGCCAGCAACTCCGTGGGGTTTAGCACAGATACGCAGTATTTT
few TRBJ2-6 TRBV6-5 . CASRGALTAGANVLTF TGTGCCAGCAGGGGGGCTTTGACAGCGGGGGCCAACGTCCTGACTTTC
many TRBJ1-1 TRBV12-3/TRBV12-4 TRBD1 CASSPTGNQFSEAFF TGTGCCAGCAGCCCGACAGGGAACCAGTTCTCTGAAGCTTTCTTT
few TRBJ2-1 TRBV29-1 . CSGCESSYNEQFF TGCAGCGGATGCGAGAGCTCCTACAATGAGCAGTTCTTC
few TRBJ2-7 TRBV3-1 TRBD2 CASSLLGRERSEQYF TGTGCCAGCAGCCTCCTTGGGAGGGAGCGTAGCGAGCAGTACTTC
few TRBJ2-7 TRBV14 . CASSLQEFSYEQYF TGTGCCAGCAGCCTCCAGGAGTTCTCCTACGAGCAGTACTTC
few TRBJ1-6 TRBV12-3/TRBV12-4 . CASSLNSLRKGNSPLHF TGTGCCAGCAGTTTGAACTCACTACGAAAGGGTAATTCACCCCTCCACTTT
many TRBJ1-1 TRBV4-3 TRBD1 CASSQVPYTGGAAEAFF TGCGCCAGCAGCCAGGTACCTTATACAGGGGGCGCGGCTGAAGCTTTCTTT
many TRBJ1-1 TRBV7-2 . CASSPHRIAEAFF TGTGCCAGCAGCCCACACAGAATCGCTGAAGCTTTCTTT
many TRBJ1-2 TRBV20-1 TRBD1 CSARDSRTGENYGYTF TGCAGTGCTAGAGATTCTCGGACAGGGGAGAACTATGGCTACACCTTC
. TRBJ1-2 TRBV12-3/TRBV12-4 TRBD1 CASSPGGSRTLYGYTF TGTGCCAGCAGTCCAGGGGGGAGTAGAACGCTCTATGGCTACACCTTC
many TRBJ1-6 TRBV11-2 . CASSSKGFWSYNSPLHF TGTGCCAGCAGCTCAAAGGGGTTCTGGTCCTATAATTCACCCCTCCACTTT
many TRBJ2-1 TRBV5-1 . CASSSRPNNEQFF TGCGCCAGCAGCTCCAGACCCAACAATGAGCAGTTCTTC
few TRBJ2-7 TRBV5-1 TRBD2 CASSQTIAGGYEQYF TGCGCCAGCAGCCAGACTATAGCGGGAGGTTACGAGCAGTACTTC
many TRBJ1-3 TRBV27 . CASSPTRLTEFIGNTIYF TGTGCCAGCAGTCCCACTCGTTTGACGGAATTCATTGGAAACACCATATATTTT
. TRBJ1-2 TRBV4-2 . CASSQAGSLNGYTF TGTGCCAGCAGCCAAGCAGGGTCCCTAAATGGCTACACCTTC
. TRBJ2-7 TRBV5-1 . CASSLRTADYEQYF TGCGCCAGCAGCTTGAGGACAGCAGACTACGAGCAGTACTTC
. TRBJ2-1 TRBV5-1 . CASSLQGLCNEQFF TGCGCCAGCAGCTTGCAGGGGTTATGCAATGAGCAGTTCTTC
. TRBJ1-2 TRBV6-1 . CASRKGTEITSYGYTF TGTGCCAGCAGAAAGGGGACGGAGATTACATCTTATGGCTACACCTTC
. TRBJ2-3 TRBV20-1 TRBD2 CCADGGSAGGLIDTRYF TGCTGTGCAGACGGGGGGTCAGCGGGGGGGCTTATAGATACGCGGTATTTT
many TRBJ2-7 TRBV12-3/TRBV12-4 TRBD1 CASSLRGLSEQYF TGTGCCAGCAGTTTGAGGGGGCTGTCCGAGCAGTACTTC
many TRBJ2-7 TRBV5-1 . CASSLAGGYDEQYF TGCGCCAGCAGCTTGGCCGGGGGTTACGACGAGCAGTACTTC
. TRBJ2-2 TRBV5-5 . CAMSPGLISGVLFF TGTGCCATGAGCCCTGGGCTGATCTCCGGGGTGCTGTTTTTT
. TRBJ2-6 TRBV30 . CAWRVDSSGANVLTF TGTGCCTGGAGGGTAGACAGCTCTGGGGCCAACGTCCTGACTTTC
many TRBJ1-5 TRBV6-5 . CASSNTAGRAKGNQPQHF TGTGCCAGCAGTAACACTGCGGGGAGAGCAAAGGGCAATCAGCCCCAGCATTTT